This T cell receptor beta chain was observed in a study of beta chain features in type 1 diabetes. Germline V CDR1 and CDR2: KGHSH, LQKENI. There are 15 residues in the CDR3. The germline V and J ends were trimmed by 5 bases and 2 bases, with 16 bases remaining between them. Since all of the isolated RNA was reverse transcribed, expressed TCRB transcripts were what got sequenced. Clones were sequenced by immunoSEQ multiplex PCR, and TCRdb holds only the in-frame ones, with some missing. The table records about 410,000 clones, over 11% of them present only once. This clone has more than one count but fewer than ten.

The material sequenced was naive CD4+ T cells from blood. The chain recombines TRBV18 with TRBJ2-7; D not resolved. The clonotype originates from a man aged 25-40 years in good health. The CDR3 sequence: CASSDLPRGPYEQYF. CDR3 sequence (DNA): TGTGCCAGCTCAGATCTGCCTCGAGGTCCCTACGAGCAGTACTTC.